The source of this T cell receptor (beta chain) is a study of Tregs in tolerant kidney transplant recipients. Unstimulated Tregs (CD4+CD25+CD127-) and CD4+CD25- non-Tregs were sorted from PBMCs. The table came from immunoSEQ multiplex PCR; TCRdb's copy has only in-frame clones and leaves some out. Here the sample spans some 71,000 clones, roughly nine tenths being singletons. The ends lost 2 bases at V and 9 bases at J; junction bases unmatched: 4. Germline CDR1 and CDR2: SGDLS and YYNGEE. The CDR3 contains 14 residues. The specimen comprised CD4+ T cells from blood, sampled before the transplant. This TCR came from a human donor who received a combined kidney and bone marrow transplant. The chain joins TRBV9 to TRBJ2-1, with 11 bases identical to TRBD2. CDR3 coding DNA: TGTGCCAGCAGCGTGACTAGCGGGACAATTGAGCAGTTCTTC. Its translation: CASSVTSGTIEQFF.